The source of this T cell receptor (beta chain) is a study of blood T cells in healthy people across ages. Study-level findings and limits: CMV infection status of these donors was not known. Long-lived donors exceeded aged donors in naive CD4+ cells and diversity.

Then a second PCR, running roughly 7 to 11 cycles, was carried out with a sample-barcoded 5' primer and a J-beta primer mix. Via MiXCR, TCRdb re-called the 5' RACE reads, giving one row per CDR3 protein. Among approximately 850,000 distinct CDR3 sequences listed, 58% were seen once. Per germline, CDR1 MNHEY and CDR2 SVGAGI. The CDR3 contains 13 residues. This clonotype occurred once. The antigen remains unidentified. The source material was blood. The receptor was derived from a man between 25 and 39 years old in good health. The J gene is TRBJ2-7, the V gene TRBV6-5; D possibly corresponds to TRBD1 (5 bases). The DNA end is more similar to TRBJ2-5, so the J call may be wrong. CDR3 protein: CASRVHNRETQYF. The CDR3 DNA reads TGTGCCAGCAGAGTGCATAACAGGGAGACCCAGTACTTC.